Following are 16 T cell receptor beta chains from one sample sequenced in a study of T-cell memory formation after mild COVID-19. TCRdb re-analysed the 5' RACE reads in MiXCR, keeping a single row per CDR3 protein. The profile covers some 450,000 distinct CDR3 sequences, with approximately 18% appearing a single time and about 22% taken by the ten largest. Material for sequencing was PBMCs or a T cell subset sorted from them (not recorded which). The receptors derive from a man between 18 and 35 years old who had mild COVID-19 (a few samples of this study predate the infection). Cell type and time point are not known.

Of note for this clonotype: The junction and the germline gene differ at one end; a read error may be behind it. The chain uses TRBV11-1 and TRBJ2-2; D remains unclear. The CDR3 contains 14 residues. Germline values: CDR1 SGHAT, CDR2 FQDESV (reference sequence). This chain's CDR3 is CASSSDTNTWELFF. The CDR3, as DNA: TGTGCCAGCAGCTCAGACACCAACACCTGGGAGCTGTTTTTT.

This clonotype has a handful of counts. One junction end does not reproduce the germline sequence, and a read error may be involved. V and J are TRBV27 and TRBJ2-7; 8 nucleotides line up with TRBD2. The CDR3 covers 15 residues. Germline values: CDR1 MNHEY, CDR2 SMNVEV (reference sequence). CDR3 DNA: TGTGCCATCAGTTTCCGGGGTAGCGGGGTGTGGGAGCAGTACTTC. Protein: CAISFRGSGVWEQYF.

This clonotype was recorded many times. The chain recombines TRBV7-2 with TRBJ2-3; D remains ambiguous. The germline V gene encodes CDR1 SGHTA and CDR2 FQGNSA. CDR3 size: 15 residues. Trimming removed 1 base at V and 2 bases at J, with 10 bases between. The CDR3 nucleotides read TGTGCCAGCAGCTTAGGGTCAGAATTCACAGATACGCAGTATTTT. Its protein is CASSLGSEFTDTQYF.

A few counts support this clonotype. The V gene is TRBV5-1, the J gene TRBJ2-3; 10 nucleotides match TRBD1. The CDR3 has 14 residues. Germline V CDR1 and CDR2: SGHRS, YFSETQ. Unmatched junction bases numbered 5, after V lost 2 bases and J lost 8 bases. CDR3 sequence: CASSLRDRGGTQYF. Written as DNA, the CDR3 is TGCGCCAGCAGCTTACGGGACAGGGGAGGTACGCAGTATTTT.

The rearrangement links TRBV4-3 to TRBJ2-5; D call uncertain. Germline V lookup: CDR1 LGHNA, CDR2 YSLEER. CDR3 length equals 13 residues. Trimming removed 1 base from V and 5 bases from J, with 8 bases in between. The CDR3 sequence is CASSQVAAETQYF. The CDR3 nucleotides read TGCGCCAGCAGCCAAGTGGCCGCGGAGACCCAGTACTTC.

The J gene is TRBJ2-3, the V gene TRBV7-2; D gene uncertain. V lost 6 bases to trimming and J lost 4 bases, with 14 bases between them. This CDR3 is 14 amino acids long. The germline V gene has CDR1 SGHTA and CDR2 FQGNSA. The CDR3 bases are TGTGCCAGCAGTATTGACTTGGGGTCAGATACGCAGTATTTT. Translated, it gives CASSIDLGSDTQYF.

The chain links TRBV10-3 to TRBJ2-3, with TRBD2 matching 8 bases. V lost 10 bases and J lost 2; bases outside the gene matches: 11. The CDR3 spans 15 residues. The V gene's germline CDR1 is ENHRY and CDR2 SYGVKD. CDR3 nucleotide sequence: TGTGCCACCGAGACGGGGGGGCCCAACACAGATACGCAGTATTTT. Translated: CATETGGPNTDTQYF.

The genes are TRBV25-1 and TRBJ2-3; 10 positions agree with TRBD1. This CDR3 comprises 16 residues. Germline CDR1 is MGHDK and CDR2 is SYGVNS. V trimming: 1 base; J trimming: 1 base; junction bases outside the gene matches: 2. The CDR3 nucleotides read TGTGCCAGCAGTGAATTAGGGACAGGGGGCACAGATACGCAGTATTTT. It translates to CASSELGTGGTDTQYF.

This clonotype has just a few counts. The chain combines TRBV7-9 with TRBJ2-3; TRBD2 might be the D (6 bases). CDR1 is SEHNR and CDR2 is FQNEAQ in the germline V gene (reference sequence). This CDR3 has 16 amino acids. Trimming took 4 bases from V and 4 from J, leaving 18 bases between them. In DNA form, the CDR3 reads TGTGCCAGCAGCTACCGGACTACTATCGTCGCAGATACGCAGTATTTT. Translation gives CASSYRTTIVADTQYF.

The genes are TRBV10-3 and TRBJ1-2, with 9 bases lining up with TRBD1. Germline lookup yields CDR1 ENHRY and CDR2 SYGVKD. V was clipped by 6 bases and J by 8 bases; unmatched bases: 4. This CDR3 comprises 12 residues. The CDR3: CAIRGGQGGYTF. In DNA, the CDR3 is TGTGCCATCAGGGGGGGACAGGGCGGCTACACCTTC.

The chain combines TRBV24-1 with TRBJ2-3; D possibly uses TRBD1 or TRBD2 (5 bases each). This CDR3 is built from 13 residues. Germline V gene data show CDR1 as KGHDR and CDR2 as SFDVKD. With 5 bases removed from V and 5 bases from J, the gap between germline ends came to 10 bases. The CDR3 reads CATSAQRGDTQYF. In nucleotides, the CDR3 is TGTGCCACCAGTGCCCAGAGGGGAGATACGCAGTATTTT.

The chain combines TRBV12-3 or TRBV12-4 with TRBJ1-3, with 10 positions matching TRBD1. V lost 5 bases to trimming and J lost 1 base; unmatched junction nucleotides: 8. This CDR3 contains 17 residues. The CDR3 bases are TGTGCCAGCAGTCCGGGGACAGGGGCTTCGTCTGGAAACACCATATATTTT. It is translated as CASSPGTGASSGNTIYF.

This sequence joins TRBV4-3 and TRBJ1-2; tentatively, D is TRBD1 (6 bases). Per the germline V gene, CDR1 is LGHNA and CDR2 is YSLEER. This CDR3 has 15 residues. Trimming cost V 4 bases and J 3 bases, with 15 bases left between them. Here the CDR3 DNA reads TGCGCCAGCAGCCCGTCCCGTACAGGGTACTATGGCTACACCTTC. Amino acid sequence: CASSPSRTGYYGYTF.

This clonotype was recorded a few times. V and J are TRBV5-1 and TRBJ2-7, with 9 bases fitting TRBD2. With V trimmed by 0 bases and J by 5 bases, 6 bases remained unmatched. Per the germline V gene, CDR1 is SGHRS and CDR2 is YFSETQ. This CDR3 contains 15 residues. CDR3 sequence: CASSLGGGLAHEQYF. The CDR3 bases are TGCGCCAGCAGCTTGGGAGGGGGACTAGCCCACGAGCAGTACTTC.

The gene calls are TRBV4-3 and TRBJ2-7; the D gene is possibly TRBD2 (7 bases). V dropped 0 bases and J dropped 2 bases, with 14 bases sitting between them. Per germline, CDR1 LGHNA and CDR2 YSLEER. The CDR3 consists of 16 residues. CDR3 region: CASSQDLVGGPYEQYF. CDR3 nucleotide sequence: TGCGCCAGCAGCCAAGATTTGGTCGGGGGGCCCTACGAGCAGTACTTC.

This clonotype was counted between two and nine times. V and J are TRBV20-1 and TRBJ2-7; D is undetermined. CDR1 DFQATT and CDR2 SNEGSKA come from the germline V gene (reference sequence). V lost 3 bases to trimming and J lost 9 bases, with 12 bases between them. The CDR3 is 11 residues long. The CDR3 DNA reads TGCAGTGCTAGGAACAGAAATGGGCAGTACGTC. Amino acid sequence: CSARNRNGQYV.